This is a list of T cell receptor beta chains from one sample in a study of a mutant IDH1 vaccine in newly diagnosed glioma. Their specific antigens are unknown. The table came from immunoSEQ multiplex PCR; TCRdb's copy has only in-frame clones and leaves some out. Counted here are around 69,000 clones, around 90% occurring once; the ten biggest clones make up approximately 2%. Sequenced here: PBMCs, sampled from a glioma patient whose treatment included an IDH1 peptide vaccine. These receptors came from a man under 40 with glioma. The CDR3 runs from the conserved cysteine through the conserved F or W. Each record gives: J gene, V gene, CDR3 protein.

J gene: TRBJ2-1; V gene: TRBV19; CDR3 protein: CASRNPSGRPYNEQFF
J gene: TRBJ2-2; V gene: TRBV5-1; CDR3 protein: CASSLRGPRDGELFF
J gene: TRBJ1-2; V gene: TRBV7-8; CDR3 protein: CASSSAPGYGYTF
J gene: TRBJ2-5; V gene: TRBV6-6; CDR3 protein: CASGSGLETQYF
J gene: TRBJ2-7; V gene: TRBV7-9; CDR3 protein: CASSLAFRAPNSEQYF
J gene: TRBJ1-1; V gene: TRBV2; CDR3 protein: CASILEGARTEAFF
J gene: TRBJ2-7; V gene: TRBV7-2; CDR3 protein: CASSQGQYVYYEQYF
J gene: TRBJ1-1; V gene: TRBV27; CDR3 protein: CASSLSVTSGGTEAFF
J gene: TRBJ2-1; V gene: TRBV7-2; CDR3 protein: CASSFPVQGYNEQFF
J gene: TRBJ2-1; V gene: TRBV9; CDR3 protein: CASSVFSGGYNEQFF